This T cell receptor beta chain was obtained from a study of Graves' ophthalmopathy and Graves' hyperthyroidism. Amplification from RNA transcripts yielded the TCR beta CDR3 regions. Scientists carried out first-round RT-PCR using HTBI primers and then a second-round multiplex PCR. TCRdb fed the multiplex PCR reads into MiXCR, producing one record per CDR3 protein. The table shows some 350,000 distinct CDR3 sequences, with about 17% occurring only once. In germline, CDR1 is KGHSH, CDR2 LQKENI. This CDR3 spans 16 amino acids. V lost 2 bases to trimming and J lost 4 bases; unmatched junction nucleotides: 7.

The sequence was obtained from an adult woman with stable Graves' hyperthyroidism. The source material was peripheral blood. This chain uses TRBV18 with TRBJ2-5; 10 nucleotides match TRBD2. CDR3 nucleotides: TGTGCCAGCTCACCAGAAGCTAGCGGGAGAGGAGAGACCCAGTACTTC. It yields the protein CASSPEASGRGETQYF.